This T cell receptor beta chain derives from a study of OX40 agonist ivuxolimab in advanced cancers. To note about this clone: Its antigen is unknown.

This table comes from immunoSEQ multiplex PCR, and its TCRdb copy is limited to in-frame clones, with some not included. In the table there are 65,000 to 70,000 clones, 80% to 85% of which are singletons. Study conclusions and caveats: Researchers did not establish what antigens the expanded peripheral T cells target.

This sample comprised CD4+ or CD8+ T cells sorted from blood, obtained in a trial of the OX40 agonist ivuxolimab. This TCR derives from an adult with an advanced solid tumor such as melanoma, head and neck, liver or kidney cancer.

The CDR3, as DNA: TGTGCCAGCAGTTCCCGGTATGGCTACACCTTC. It codes for CASSSRYGYTF. The V call is TRBV6-5, the J call TRBJ1-2; D uncertain. The CDR3 spans 11 residues. The ends were cut back, 4 bases at V and 5 bases at J, with 5 bases in the middle. The germline CDR1 and CDR2 sequences are MNHEY and SVGAGI.